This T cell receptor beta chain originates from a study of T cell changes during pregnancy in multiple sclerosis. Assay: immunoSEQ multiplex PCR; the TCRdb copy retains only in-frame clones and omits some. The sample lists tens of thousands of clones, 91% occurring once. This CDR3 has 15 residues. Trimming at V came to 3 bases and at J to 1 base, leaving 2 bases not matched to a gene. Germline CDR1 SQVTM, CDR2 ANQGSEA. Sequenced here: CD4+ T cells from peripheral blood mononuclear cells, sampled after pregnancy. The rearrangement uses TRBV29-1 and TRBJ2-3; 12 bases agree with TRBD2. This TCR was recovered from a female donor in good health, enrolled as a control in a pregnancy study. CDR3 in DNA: TGCAGCGTTGATGGACTAGCGGGACGCACAGATACGCAGTATTTT. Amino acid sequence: CSVDGLAGRTDTQYF.